This is a list of T cell receptor beta chains from one sample in a study of CD8+ T cells in alopecia areata. TCRdb's table, derived via immunoSEQ multiplex PCR, lists solely in-frame clones and lacks some. The data hold 180,000 or so clones, with about three fifths observed a single time. Here the sequenced sample was CD4+ T cells sorted from blood, taken at week 24, from a patient treated with tofacitinib. Receptors originate from a human donor with alopecia areata. CDR3s include the opening cysteine and the closing phenylalanine or tryptophan. The order of the fields is V gene, clone size, J gene, D gene, CDR3 protein, CDR3 DNA. The D gene is left open where the match is weak. The size entry is marked missing in some rows and otherwise reads once, few, many or a size class.

v_call: TRBV10-3; clone_size: few; j_call: TRBJ2-1; d_call: NA; cdr3_aa: CAISRDSYNEQFF; cdr3_nt: TGTGCCATCAGTCGGGACTCTTACAATGAGCAGTTCTTC
v_call: TRBV4-2; clone_size: NA; j_call: TRBJ1-4; d_call: NA; cdr3_aa: CASSQGGTNEKLFF; cdr3_nt: TGTGCCAGCAGCCAGGGGGGGACAAATGAAAAACTGTTTTTT
v_call: TRBV30; clone_size: NA; j_call: TRBJ2-5; d_call: NA; cdr3_aa: CAWSVLLAQETQYF; cdr3_nt: TGTGCCTGGAGTGTACTACTAGCTCAAGAGACCCAGTACTTC
v_call: TRBV5-6; clone_size: few; j_call: TRBJ2-1; d_call: TRBD2; cdr3_aa: CASSLANRLAGANNEQFF; cdr3_nt: TGTGCCAGCAGCTTGGCCAATCGGCTAGCGGGAGCTAACAATGAGCAGTTCTTC
v_call: TRBV29-1; clone_size: NA; j_call: TRBJ2-5; d_call: TRBD2; cdr3_aa: CSVALGSGNQETQYF; cdr3_nt: TGCAGCGTTGCCCTTGGTAGCGGGAACCAAGAGACCCAGTACTTC
v_call: TRBV4-1; clone_size: few; j_call: TRBJ2-7; d_call: NA; cdr3_aa: CASSQGSREPSYEQYF; cdr3_nt: TGCGCCAGCAGCCAAGGAAGCAGAGAACCCTCCTACGAGCAGTACTTC
v_call: TRBV6-5; clone_size: NA; j_call: TRBJ2-7; d_call: TRBD1; cdr3_aa: CASSYSGTGFYEQYF; cdr3_nt: TGTGCCAGCAGTTACTCCGGGACAGGTTTTTACGAGCAGTACTTC
v_call: TRBV7-2; clone_size: NA; j_call: TRBJ2-7; d_call: TRBD2; cdr3_aa: CASSGTSGRRYEQYF; cdr3_nt: TGTGCCAGCAGCGGCACTAGCGGGAGAAGGTACGAGCAGTACTTC
v_call: TRBV4-1; clone_size: many; j_call: TRBJ1-1; d_call: NA; cdr3_aa: CASSQAGPSGTEAFF; cdr3_nt: TGCGCCAGCAGCCAAGCCGGGCCCTCCGGGACTGAAGCTTTCTTT
v_call: TRBV10-3; clone_size: few; j_call: TRBJ1-5; d_call: NA; cdr3_aa: CAITRDSNQPQHF; cdr3_nt: TGTGCCATCACCCGTGATAGCAATCAGCCCCAGCATTTT
v_call: TRBV7-9; clone_size: NA; j_call: TRBJ1-2; d_call: NA; cdr3_aa: CASSLENGARGGYTF; cdr3_nt: TGTGCCAGCAGCTTAGAGAACGGGGCGAGAGGCGGCTACACCTTC
v_call: TRBV10-3; clone_size: NA; j_call: TRBJ2-7; d_call: NA; cdr3_aa: CAMRAAVEDEQYF; cdr3_nt: TGTGCCATGAGGGCAGCAGTTGAGGACGAGCAGTACTTC
v_call: TRBV7-2; clone_size: NA; j_call: TRBJ1-1; d_call: TRBD1; cdr3_aa: CASSSVGTGASEAFF; cdr3_nt: TGTGCCAGCAGTTCAGTGGGGACAGGGGCCTCTGAAGCTTTCTTT
v_call: TRBV5-1; clone_size: NA; j_call: TRBJ1-5; d_call: NA; cdr3_aa: CASSLGQPNQPQHF; cdr3_nt: TGCGCCAGCAGTTTAGGACAGCCTAATCAGCCCCAGCATTTT
v_call: TRBV29-1; clone_size: NA; j_call: TRBJ2-7; d_call: TRBD1; cdr3_aa: CSIRQTGASSYEQYF; cdr3_nt: TGCAGCATTCGCCAAACAGGGGCTAGCTCCTACGAGCAGTACTTC
v_call: TRBV30; clone_size: NA; j_call: TRBJ1-3; d_call: NA; cdr3_aa: CAWELGGAPGNTIYF; cdr3_nt: TGTGCCTGGGAGCTGGGGGGCGCACCTGGAAACACCATATATTTT
v_call: TRBV9; clone_size: NA; j_call: TRBJ2-2; d_call: NA; cdr3_aa: CASSVEIAGTGELFF; cdr3_nt: TGTGCCAGCAGCGTAGAGATAGCTGGGACCGGGGAGCTGTTTTTT
v_call: TRBV10-3; clone_size: once; j_call: TRBJ2-3; d_call: TRBD2; cdr3_aa: CAISESFGGTSTDTQYF; cdr3_nt: TGTGCCATCAGTGAGTCGTTCGGGGGGACTAGCACAGATACGCAGTATTTT
v_call: TRBV9; clone_size: NA; j_call: TRBJ2-3; d_call: TRBD2; cdr3_aa: CASSVAVAGASRADTQYF; cdr3_nt: TGTGCCAGCAGCGTGGCCGTAGCGGGAGCGTCGAGGGCAGATACGCAGTATTTT
v_call: TRBV4-3; clone_size: NA; j_call: TRBJ2-1; d_call: TRBD1; cdr3_aa: CASSQGDRVIVNEQFF; cdr3_nt: TGCGCCAGCAGCCAAGGGGACAGGGTCATCGTCAATGAGCAGTTCTTC
v_call: TRBV2; clone_size: NA; j_call: TRBJ1-2; d_call: NA; cdr3_aa: CASSPDLGYTF; cdr3_nt: TGTGCCAGCAGTCCAGATCTGGGCTACACCTTC
v_call: TRBV7-9; clone_size: NA; j_call: TRBJ1-4; d_call: NA; cdr3_aa: CASSLQALRRQEKLFF; cdr3_nt: TGTGCCAGCAGCTTACAAGCACTCCGACGTCAAGAAAAACTGTTTTTT
v_call: TRBV5-4; clone_size: NA; j_call: TRBJ1-2; d_call: NA; cdr3_aa: CASSLPDMPGYTF; cdr3_nt: TGTGCCAGCAGCTTGCCGGACATGCCTGGCTACACCTTC
v_call: TRBV4-2; clone_size: NA; j_call: TRBJ1-2; d_call: NA; cdr3_aa: CASSEGDRNGYTF; cdr3_nt: TGTGCCAGCTCCGAGGGGGACCGAAATGGCTACACCTTC